This TCR beta chain comes out of a study of HIV-infected patients and healthy controls. The study's findings and limits: Significantly higher mean Gini indices appeared in HIV-infected repertoires, possibly reflecting oligoclonality.

Many counts were recorded for this clonotype. The antigen is undetermined. All unsorted peripheral T cells were captured because whole blood was used without fractionation. Donors lacked febrile or AIDS-related illness, tumors, and hepatitis B or C coinfection. About 540 ng RNA was reverse transcribed with alpha and beta constant-region primers. Separate chain-specific third strand synthesis with multiplexing indices produced the alpha and beta libraries. Each cDNA molecule was barcoded, and a single primer pair amplified each chain. The library had 12-nucleotide molecular identifiers formed by two random hexamers joined together. TCRdb called the 5' RACE reads again in MiXCR, with one record for every CDR3 protein. There are about 10,000 distinct CDR3 sequences in the sample; approximately 5.2% occur only once, and 14% to 15% lies in the top ten. This CDR3 has 14 residues. The V end lost 2 bases, the J end lost 4 bases, and 12 bases lay between the germline ends. From germline, CDR1 is MNHEY and CDR2 SMNVEV (reference sequence).

Specimen: blood, collected before antiretroviral therapy. V is TRBV27 and J is TRBJ2-7; the D gene is possibly TRBD1 (6 bases). This sequence was found in an adult with HIV infection. CDR3 sequence reads: CASSLGPTGYEQYF. CDR3 nucleotide sequence: TGTGCCAGCAGTTTAGGGCCTACAGGGTACGAGCAGTACTTC.